This TCR beta chain was captured by sequencing in a study of blood T cell repertoires in COVID-19. Study-level background: The United States, Italy and Spain supplied acute and convalescent COVID-19 samples. PBMCs, B-cell-depleted T cells, or T cells were the source of the cDNA or gDNA that made up the material.

The CDR3 covers 15 residues. Germline V gene lookup returns CDR1 SGHRS and CDR2 YFSETQ. V shed 0 bases and J shed 0 bases, with 7 bases lying between them. This clone has a handful of counts. Under the authors' procedure: Reference gene primer amplification gave nucleated cell count estimates. Method: immunoSEQ multiplex PCR; TCRdb's copy keeps in-frame clones and lacks some. V, J and clone size derive from that table, while D and trimming were established from the DNA sequence. This sample carries over 50,000 clones, about 88% of them seen once, and the ten largest clones take 4.7%. The genes are TRBV5-1 and TRBJ2-1; D unresolved. Sequencing was done on a sample of peripheral blood. The receptor was derived from a human donor in a cohort sampled during active COVID-19. CDR3 sequence reads: CASSLGPSSYNEQFF. CDR3 sequence (DNA): TGCGCCAGCAGCTTGGGCCCCAGCTCCTACAATGAGCAGTTCTTC.